Listed here are 14 T cell receptor beta chains from one sample, sequenced in a study of blood T cells in healthy people across ages. A second PCR of 7 to 11 cycles used a sample-barcoded 5' primer and a J-beta primer mix. Via MiXCR, TCRdb re-called the 5' RACE reads, giving one row per CDR3 protein. Altogether about 1.1 million distinct CDR3 sequences are present, more than 30% being singletons, with the ten largest covering about an eighth. Sequencing was carried out using blood. All receptors derive from a man aged 18 to 30 in good health.

This chain joins TRBV6-2 or TRBV6-3 and TRBJ2-7, with TRBD2 matching 10 bases. CDR1 and CDR2 from the germline V gene are MNHEY and SVGEGT. The CDR3 runs 18 residues. V lost 2 bases, J lost 3 bases, and 13 bases stayed unmatched. CDR3 amino acids: CASSYGERSSGGYYEQYF. The CDR3 region has the DNA TGTGCCAGCAGTTACGGTGAACGATCTAGCGGGGGTTACTACGAGCAGTACTTC.

As regards this clonotype: Just one base apart from a much larger clone, this may be a read error. In DNA form, the CDR3 reads TGCAGCGGGTTAATATACGCTGGCTACACCTTC. It codes for CSGLIYAGYTF. This chain uses TRBV29-1 with TRBJ1-2, with unresolved D. The germline gives CDR1 SQVTM, CDR2 ANQGSEA. V lost 7 bases to trimming and J lost 7 bases, with 13 bases between them. The CDR3 length is 11 residues.

The sample holds a few counts of this clonotype. The chain couples TRBV20-1 to TRBJ1-1; TRBD1 might be the D (6 bases). Germline V gives CDR1 DFQATT, CDR2 SNEGSKA (reference sequence). Trimming stripped 5 bases from V and 7 bases from J, with 17 bases between. This CDR3 has 13 amino acids. The CDR3 nucleotides are TGCAGTGCTCTGACGGGGGGGCGGGGTGAAGCTTTCTTT. Its translation is CSALTGGRGEAFF.

The chain uses TRBV20-1 and TRBJ2-2, with TRBD2 as a possible D gene (5 bases). There are 20 residues in the CDR3. V shed 6 bases and J shed 4 bases, with 33 bases lying between them. Germline-derived CDR1 and CDR2 are DFQATT and SNEGSKA (reference sequence). The CDR3 DNA is TGCAGTGCCTACGGGGTAGCCACACCCAGAAACGCTGAATCCACCGGGGAGCTGTTTTTT. It specifies CSAYGVATPRNAESTGELFF.

The CDR3 is CASSLGDRGRRGGYTF. CDR3 bases: TGTGCCAGCAGTTTAGGAGACAGGGGGCGCCGGGGTGGCTACACCTTC. This sequence joins TRBV12-3 or TRBV12-4 and TRBJ1-2; 10 bases match TRBD1. The CDR3 covers 16 residues. V shed 1 base and J 7 bases; nucleotides not matched to a gene: 9.

The V and J genes are TRBV20-1 and TRBJ1-1; TRBD1 aligns across 7 bases. V shed 3 bases, J shed 9 bases, and the junction held 13 bases outside the gene matches. CDR1 is DFQATT, CDR2 SNEGSKA, per germline (reference sequence). The CDR3 sequence is 14 residues long. This CDR3 is CSASWNRGGQQAFF. DNA for the CDR3: TGCAGTGCTAGTTGGAACAGGGGAGGTCAACAAGCTTTCTTT.

V is TRBV20-1 and J is TRBJ2-7; 8 bases align to TRBD1. The germline CDR1 and CDR2 sequences are DFQATT and SNEGSKA (reference sequence). This CDR3 is built from 21 residues. V shed 4 bases, J shed 7 bases, and the junction held 33 bases outside the gene matches. The CDR3 reads CSAILRLDRVLFTSSYNEQYF. The DNA for the CDR3 is TGCAGTGCTATTCTCCGCCTGGACAGGGTATTGTTTACAAGCTCCTACAATGAGCAGTACTTC.

This chain links TRBV12-3 or TRBV12-4 with TRBJ2-7; D possibly corresponds to TRBD1 (5 bases). The end of the DNA aligns better with TRBJ2-5, so the J call may be wrong. The CDR3 totals 14 residues. The CDR3 loop reads CASRPTVLRETQYF. CDR3 DNA sequence: TGTGCCAGCAGACCGACAGTGCTTCGGGAGACCCAGTACTTC.

This clonotype has only a few counts. This chain joins TRBV3-1 and TRBJ2-1; possible D gene TRBD2, 6 bases. Germline lookup yields CDR1 LGHDT and CDR2 YNNKEL (reference sequence). This CDR3 region has 14 residues. V was pared by 2 bases and J by 8 bases, with 13 bases between. The CDR3 spells CASSQNLGGDEQFF. The CDR3 nucleotides are TGTGCCAGCAGCCAAAACCTAGGAGGGGATGAGCAGTTCTTC.

In regard to this clonotype: The germline gene is not matched at one end of the junction; a read error may be the cause. The chain uses TRBV7-2 and TRBJ2-7; 7 bases map to TRBD2. The DNA end lines up better with TRBJ2-5; the J call may be wrong. The CDR3 loop spans 14 amino acids. CDR1 and CDR2 from the germline V gene are SGHTA and FQGNSA. DNA of the CDR3: TGTGCCAGTAGCTTATTTGGCGGGGGAGAGACCCAGTACTTC. The encoded protein is CASSLFGGGETQYF.

This clonotype was counted between two and nine times. The chain carries TRBV20-1 and TRBJ2-3, with 10 bases matching TRBD2. Germline trimming cut 5 bases from V and 2 bases from J; bases unmatched to any gene: 4. From germline, CDR1 is DFQATT and CDR2 SNEGSKA (reference sequence). The CDR3 sequence is 14 residues long. CDR3 DNA: TGCAGTGCTCTTACTAGCGGGGCCACAGATACGCAGTATTTT. Translating it yields CSALTSGATDTQYF.

V and J are TRBV7-6 and TRBJ1-2; 7 bases match TRBD1. V shed 5 bases, J shed 5 bases, and the junction held 5 bases outside the gene matches. The germline gives CDR1 SGHVS, CDR2 FNYEAQ. This CDR3 spans 13 amino acids. The CDR3 loop is CASSPTGWYGYTF. CDR3 coding DNA: TGTGCCAGCAGCCCGACAGGGTGGTATGGCTACACCTTC.

This rearrangement joins TRBV9 to TRBJ2-7; D is undetermined. Germline CDR1 SGDLS, CDR2 YYNGEE. Trimming shortened V by 0 bases and J by 2 bases, and 12 bases separated the two germline ends. The CDR3 is made up of 15 amino acids. The DNA of the CDR3 is TGTGCCAGCAGCGTAGACTCACAGAGCACCTACGAGCAGTACTTC. The encoded protein is CASSVDSQSTYEQYF. The whole variable domain, filled in from reference TRBV9 and TRBJ2-7, reads DSGVTQTPKHLITATGQRVTLRCSPRSGDLSVYWYQQSLDQGLQFLIQYYNGEERAKGNILERFSAQQFPDLHSELNLSSLELGDSALYFCASSVDSQSTYEQYFGPGTRLTVT.

The V gene is TRBV29-1, the J gene TRBJ2-1; 8 bases map to TRBD2. This CDR3 is 14 amino acids long. Germline V gene lookup returns CDR1 SQVTM and CDR2 ANQGSEA. This chain's CDR3 is CSERGFGSYNEQFF. CDR3 DNA: TGCAGTGAGCGGGGGTTCGGGTCCTACAATGAGCAGTTCTTC.